This TCR beta chain was recorded in a study of cytomegalovirus exposure and HLA in healthy donors. Across the study: Membership in the Caucasian-associated ancestry cluster was found for around 85% of nearly 400 genotyped donors.

Both 60 Vbeta primers and 13 Jbeta primers went into the PCR. Measured with immunoSEQ multiplex PCR; TCRdb has only the in-frame clones, and not every one. The data contain under 200,000 clones, about 75% of them seen just once; the ten biggest clones take up 2.5% to 3.5%. As for this clone: Its antigen is not known.

Study conclusions and caveats: When analyzed later, a missense DCLRE1C variant was found to be linked to TCR beta V- and J-gene trimming. A later analysis found common viral pathogens apparently linked to several of the most significant clusters.

The sample comprised PBMCs. This receptor was taken from a woman aged 45-65 years in good health and CMV-seropositive.

CDR3 DNA: TGCGCCAGCAGCTTTGCAGGGGGACTCTACGGAAACACCATATATTTT. This encodes CASSFAGGLYGNTIYF. The V and J genes are TRBV5-1 and TRBJ1-3; TRBD1 matches 7 bases. The CDR3 covers 16 residues. Germline lookup yields CDR1 SGHRS and CDR2 YFSETQ. With 2 bases clipped from V and 4 bases from J, the junction kept 9 bases outside the gene matches.